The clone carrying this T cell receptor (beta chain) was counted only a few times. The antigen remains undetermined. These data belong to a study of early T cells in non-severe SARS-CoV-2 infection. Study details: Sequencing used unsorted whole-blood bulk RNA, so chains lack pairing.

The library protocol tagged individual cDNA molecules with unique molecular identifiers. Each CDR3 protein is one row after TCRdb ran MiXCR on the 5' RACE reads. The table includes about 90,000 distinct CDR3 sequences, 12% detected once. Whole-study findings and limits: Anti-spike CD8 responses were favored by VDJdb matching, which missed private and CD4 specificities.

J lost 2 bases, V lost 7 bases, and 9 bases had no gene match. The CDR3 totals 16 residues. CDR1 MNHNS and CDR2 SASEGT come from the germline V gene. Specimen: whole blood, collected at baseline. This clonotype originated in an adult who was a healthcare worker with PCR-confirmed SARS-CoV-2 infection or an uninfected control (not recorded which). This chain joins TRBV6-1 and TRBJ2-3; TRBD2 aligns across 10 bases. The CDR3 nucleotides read TGTGCCAGCACAAGCGGGAGGGAGGGATACACAGATACGCAGTATTTT. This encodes CASTSGREGYTDTQYF.